This TCR beta chain came from a study of T cells after yellow fever vaccination. TCRdb analysed the 5' RACE reads with MiXCR anew, one entry per CDR3 protein. The data hold some 97,000 distinct CDR3 sequences, with around 5.5% observed a single time. The CDR3 is made up of 13 amino acids. Germline V lookup: CDR1 MDHEN, CDR2 SYDVKM. The V end was cut by 3 bases, the J end by 3 bases, with 9 bases between. This clonotype was recorded a few times. This specimen consisted of CD8+ T cells sorted from PBMCs, obtained 10 days after the yellow fever booster vaccination. This chain links TRBV28 with TRBJ2-7, with D possibly TRBD2 on 5 matching bases. This receptor was identified in a man younger than 30 who received the YFV17D yellow fever vaccine. CDR3 coding DNA: TGTGCCAGCAGTTTTGCAGACTACTACGAGCAGTACGTC. The encoded protein is CASSFADYYEQYV.